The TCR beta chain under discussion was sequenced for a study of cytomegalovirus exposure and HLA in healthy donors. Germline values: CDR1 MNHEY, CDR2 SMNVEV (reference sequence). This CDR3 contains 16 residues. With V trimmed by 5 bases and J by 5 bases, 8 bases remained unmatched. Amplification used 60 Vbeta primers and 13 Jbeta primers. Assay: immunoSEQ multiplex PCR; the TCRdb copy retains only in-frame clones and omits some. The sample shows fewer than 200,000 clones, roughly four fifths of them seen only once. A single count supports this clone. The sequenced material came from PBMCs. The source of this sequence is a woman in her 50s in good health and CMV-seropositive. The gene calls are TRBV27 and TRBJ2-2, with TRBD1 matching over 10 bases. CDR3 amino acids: CASSRRDRGGTGELFF. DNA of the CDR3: TGTGCCAGCAGTCGAAGGGACAGGGGTGGAACCGGGGAGCTGTTTTTT.